This T cell receptor (beta chain) was captured by sequencing in a study of blood T cell repertoires in COVID-19. Study background: Donors in the United States, Italy and Spain gave samples during acute or convalescent COVID-19. Nucleic acid was either cDNA or gDNA, and it came from T cells, B-cell-depleted T cells, or PBMCs.

The CDR3 sequence is 15 residues long. Trimming took 3 bases from V and 1 from J, leaving 11 bases between them. The V gene's germline CDR1 is SGHRS and CDR2 YFSETQ. The authors' processing: Reference gene primers were amplified, and this amplification served to estimate nucleated cell counts. TCRdb's table, derived via immunoSEQ multiplex PCR, lists solely in-frame clones and lacks some. V and J calls and clone size are those listed in that table; D and trimming were worked out from the DNA. The table includes approximately 260,000 clones, approximately 80% detected once. Sequences were obtained from peripheral blood. This clonotype originated in an elderly woman with active or convalescent COVID-19. The chain combines TRBV5-1 with TRBJ2-1, with a possible D match to TRBD1 (7 bases). The CDR3 DNA follows: TGCGCCAGCAGCTCCAGGGGGGCGTCCTACAATGAGCAGTTCTTC. As protein: CASSSRGASYNEQFF.